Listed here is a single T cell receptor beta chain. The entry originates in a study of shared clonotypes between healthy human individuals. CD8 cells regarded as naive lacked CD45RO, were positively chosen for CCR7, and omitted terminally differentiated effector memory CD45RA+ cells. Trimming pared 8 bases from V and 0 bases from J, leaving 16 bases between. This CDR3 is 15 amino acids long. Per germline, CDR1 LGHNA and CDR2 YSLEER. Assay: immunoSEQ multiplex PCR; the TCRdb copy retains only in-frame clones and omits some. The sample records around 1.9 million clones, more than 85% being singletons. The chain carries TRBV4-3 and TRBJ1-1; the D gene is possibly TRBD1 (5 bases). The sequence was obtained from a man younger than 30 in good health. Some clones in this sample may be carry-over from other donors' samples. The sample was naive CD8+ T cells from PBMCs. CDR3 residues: CASSLRRGLNTEAFF. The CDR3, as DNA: TGCGCCAGCTCTTTGAGGCGGGGGTTGAACACTGAAGCTTTCTTT.